These 21 T cell receptor beta chains were all obtained from the same sample, sequenced in a study of blood T cell repertoires in COVID-19. Method: immunoSEQ multiplex PCR; TCRdb's copy keeps in-frame clones and lacks some. In the table there are 160,000 or so clones, 75% to 90% of which are singletons. Sequencing was carried out using peripheral blood. The source is a man between 60 and 75 years old with acute or convalescent COVID-19.

The chain uses TRBV20-1 and TRBJ1-2; no clear D gene. The CDR3 spans 11 residues. V was shortened by 2 bases and J by 5 bases, with 6 bases between the two germline ends. Germline CDR1 DFQATT, CDR2 SNEGSKA (reference sequence). This CDR3 is CSARSLYGYTF. The DNA of the CDR3 is TGCAGTGCTAGATCTTTGTATGGCTACACCTTC.

In DNA form, the CDR3 reads TGTGCCAGCAGCTTGGGCCCCTCTGGAAACACCATATATTTT. Its protein is CASSLGPSGNTIYF. The chain links TRBV7-2 to TRBJ1-3, with no clear D. CDR3 length equals 14 residues. Germline CDR1 and CDR2: SGHTA and FQGNSA. Trimming took 3 bases from V and 0 from J, leaving 6 bases between them.

This clone was seen only a few times. The genes are TRBV5-6 and TRBJ2-1; 7 nucleotides line up with TRBD2. Germline-derived CDR1 and CDR2 are SGHDT and YYEEEE. V shed 2 bases and J 1 base; nucleotides not matched to a gene: 9. This CDR3 is built from 17 residues. CDR3 in DNA: TGTGCCAGCAGCTTTGGGGAGGGCTTACCTTCCTACAATGAGCAGTTCTTC. Its protein product is CASSFGEGLPSYNEQFF.

V gene TRBV5-1 combines with J gene TRBJ2-1, with D perhaps matching TRBD1 (5 bases). This CDR3 comprises 20 residues. Germline CDR1 and CDR2: SGHRS and YFSETQ. Trimming pared 5 bases from V and 2 bases from J, leaving 29 bases between. The CDR3: CASRPMGFSGLSSTYNEQFF. CDR3 in DNA: TGCGCCAGCAGACCTATGGGATTTTCAGGGCTCTCGTCCACCTACAATGAGCAGTTCTTC.

The chain joins TRBV11-2 to TRBJ1-6, with TRBD1 identical over 8 bases. This CDR3 is 15 amino acids long. J lost 10 bases, V lost 2 bases, and 7 bases had no gene match. Per germline, CDR1 SGHAT and CDR2 FQNNGV. The DNA of the CDR3 is TGTGCCAGCAGCTTACGGCAGGGGGCTACATCACCCCTCCACTTT. Translation gives CASSLRQGATSPLHF.

The chain uses TRBV19 and TRBJ2-4; the D gene is possibly TRBD1 (5 bases). The ends were cut back, 3 bases at V and 6 bases at J, with 18 bases in the middle. This CDR3 has 16 amino acids. Germline-derived CDR1 and CDR2 are LNHDA and SQIVND (reference sequence). The CDR3, as DNA: TGTGCCAGTAGTATGGGGCTGGTCAGAAACTTAAACATTCAGTACTTC. It specifies CASSMGLVRNLNIQYF.

V is TRBV5-1 and J is TRBJ2-2, with D unclear. Trimming shortened V by 3 bases and J by 0 bases, and 9 bases separated the two germline ends. This CDR3 has 15 residues. Per germline, CDR1 SGHRS and CDR2 YFSETQ. Here the CDR3 reads CASSSQRANTGELFF. CDR3 bases: TGCGCCAGCAGCTCCCAGCGCGCGAACACCGGGGAGCTGTTTTTT.

This chain joins TRBV27 and TRBJ1-6; perhaps TRBD1 as D (5 bases). The CDR3 is made up of 15 amino acids. Trimming removed 8 bases from V and 9 bases from J, with 20 bases in between. The germline CDR1 and CDR2 sequences are MNHEY and SMNVEV (reference sequence). The CDR3 region has the DNA TGTGCCAGCCGTCCTGGGGGGGGTACGGTTTCACCCCTCCACTTT. Amino acids: CASRPGGGTVSPLHF.

V is TRBV24-1 and J is TRBJ2-1; 11 bases line up with TRBD2. V shed 4 bases, J shed 11 bases, and the junction held 3 bases outside the gene matches. This CDR3 has 13 residues. Germline V gene data show CDR1 as KGHDR and CDR2 as SFDVKD. The CDR3 nucleotides read TGTGCCACCAGTGAGTTGACTAGCGGGAAGCAGTTCTTC. Translation gives CATSELTSGKQFF.

In its sample, this clone was seen once. The chain uses TRBV5-1 and TRBJ1-2; 8 bases are a match to TRBD1. Per germline, CDR1 SGHRS and CDR2 YFSETQ. This CDR3 spans 16 amino acids. Trimming at V came to 0 bases and at J to 7 bases, leaving 11 bases not matched to a gene. The CDR3 here is CASSLDGQGARRGYTF. CDR3 sequence (DNA): TGCGCCAGCAGCTTGGACGGGCAGGGGGCGCGGCGTGGCTACACCTTC.

The rearrangement links TRBV9 to TRBJ2-3; the D gene is possibly TRBD1 (7 bases). Per germline, CDR1 SGDLS and CDR2 YYNGEE. The CDR3 totals 15 residues. Between the trimmed V and J ends, which lost 4 bases and 6 bases, there was a span of 18 bases. CDR3 coding DNA: TGTGCCAGCAGCACCGGAGGGGGCCTAAAGGATACGCAGTATTTT. This sequence encodes CASSTGGGLKDTQYF. The full variable domain, rest sourced from reference TRBV9 and TRBJ2-3, is DSGVTQTPKHLITATGQRVTLRCSPRSGDLSVYWYQQSLDQGLQFLIQYYNGEERAKGNILERFSAQQFPDLHSELNLSSLELGDSALYFCASSTGGGLKDTQYFGPGTRLTVL.

This clone was seen more than once but under ten times. The gene calls are TRBV4-3 and TRBJ2-2; TRBD1 aligns across 10 bases. V lost 6 bases and J lost 7; bases outside the gene matches: 11. CDR1 LGHNA and CDR2 YSLEER come from the germline V gene. The CDR3 loop spans 16 amino acids. CDR3 sequence reads: CASSPDGGQGIGELFF. DNA of the CDR3: TGCGCCAGCAGTCCCGATGGGGGACAGGGGATCGGGGAGCTGTTTTTT.

This clone was observed a handful of times. This sequence joins TRBV4-1 and TRBJ2-1; TRBD2 matches at 9 bases. Germline CDR1 MGHRA, CDR2 YSYEKL. This CDR3 comprises 16 residues. The junction had 11 bases not matched to a gene; V was cut back by 2 bases and J by 9 bases. For the CDR3, the DNA is TGCGCCAGCAGCCAAAGGCTAGCGGGATGGGGAAGTGAGCAGTTCTTC. Amino acid sequence: CASSQRLAGWGSEQFF.

This chain links TRBV4-1 with TRBJ2-1; D is uncertain. Germline CDR1 reads MGHRA; CDR2 reads YSYEKL. Trimming shortened V by 0 bases and J by 9 bases, and 12 bases separated the two germline ends. This CDR3 comprises 14 residues. The CDR3 sequence: CASSQDRYAGEQFF. The CDR3 DNA is TGCGCCAGCAGCCAAGATCGGTACGCCGGTGAGCAGTTCTTC.

V gene TRBV3-1 (or the pseudogene TRBV3-2) combines with J gene TRBJ1-4, with a possible D match to TRBD1 (6 bases). Germline CDR1 LGHDT, CDR2 YNNKEL (reference sequence). Trimming stripped 5 bases from V and 8 bases from J, with 9 bases between. The CDR3 has 12 amino acids. The CDR3 nucleotides are TGTGCCAGCAGCGTCAGGGGAGAAAAACTGTTTTTT. Residues: CASSVRGEKLFF.

The rearrangement links TRBV5-4 to TRBJ1-1; TRBD1 matches 7 bases. The V gene end was trimmed by 9 bases and the J gene end by 2 bases; junction bases not matched to a gene: 7. The germline V gene encodes CDR1 SGHNT and CDR2 YYREEE (reference sequence). CDR3 length: 13 amino acids. CDR3 nucleotides: TGTGCCACCAAAGGGACAGTAAACACTGAAGCTTTCTTT. It codes for CATKGTVNTEAFF.

The rearrangement links TRBV5-1 to TRBJ1-1, with no clear D. Germline CDR1 is SGHRS and CDR2 is YFSETQ. This CDR3 has 15 amino acids. Trimming left V 0 bases short and J 5 bases short, with 14 bases between. In nucleotides, the CDR3 is TGCGCCAGCAGCTTGGTTCATAACAGCCAAACTGAAGCTTTCTTT. As protein: CASSLVHNSQTEAFF.

This chain joins TRBV6-1 and TRBJ1-3, with 8 nucleotides matching TRBD1. CDR3 length: 17 amino acids. The germline V gene has CDR1 MNHNS and CDR2 SASEGT. With V trimmed by 4 bases and J by 3 bases, 11 bases remained unmatched. CDR3 region: CASSGDRWHMGGNTIYF. The CDR3 DNA sequence: TGTGCCAGCAGTGGGGACAGGTGGCATATGGGTGGAAACACCATATATTTT.

The rearrangement joins TRBV12-5 to TRBJ2-1; 9 bases agree with TRBD1. From germline, CDR1 is LGHNT and CDR2 FRNRAP. The CDR3 consists of 15 residues. The J segment lost 2 bases and the V segment lost 7 bases, leaving 6 bases of the junction unmatched. The CDR3 region is CASAPRDRAYNEQFF. For the CDR3, the DNA is TGTGCTAGTGCCCCGAGGGACAGGGCCTACAATGAGCAGTTCTTC.

The chain links TRBV5-6 to TRBJ1-5, with D perhaps TRBD1 (6 bases). The CDR3 is 16 residues long. CDR1 and CDR2 from the germline V gene are SGHDT and YYEEEE. Between the trimmed V and J ends, which lost 1 base and 11 bases, there was a span of 22 bases. This CDR3 is CASSLYLARGRGAQHF. Written as DNA, the CDR3 is TGTGCCAGCAGCTTGTACCTCGCCCGGGGGCGGGGGGCCCAGCATTTT.

The chain joins TRBV29-1 to TRBJ1-1; maybe TRBD1 (6 bases). This CDR3 has 11 amino acids. CDR1 and CDR2 (germline): SQVTM, ANQGSEA. Trimming stripped 6 bases from V and 5 bases from J, with 10 bases between. The CDR3 region has the DNA TGCAGCGTCCAACAGGGAACTGAAGCTTTCTTT. Translation: CSVQQGTEAFF.